The sequence of this T cell receptor beta chain was determined in a study of T-cell reconstitution after alpha-beta-depleted transplantation in children. Library preparation (for TCRbeta) was performed with unique molecular identifiers. TCRdb called the PCR reads again in MiXCR, with one record for every CDR3 protein. The sample lists about a million distinct CDR3 sequences, about 29% occurring once. Germline loops: CDR1 SNHLY, CDR2 FYNNEI. The CDR3 consists of 13 residues. Between the trimmed V and J ends, which lost 7 bases and 5 bases, there was a span of 14 bases. This clonotype was seen just once.

Sequences were derived from PBMCs, mostly from graft donor cells, sampled 360 days after TCRalphabeta/CD19-depleted stem cell transplant. This sequence joins TRBV2 and TRBJ2-5; D gene uncertain. The receptor was derived from a boy less than two years old who had a stem cell transplant for SCID, so the T cells may come from the graft donor. In nucleotides, the CDR3 is TGTGCCAGCAAACCCTCGACTGTGGAGACCCAGTACTTC. Amino acids: CASKPSTVETQYF.